This TCR beta chain was sequenced for a study of T cell responses to AZD1222 COVID-19 vaccine. Regarding the study as a whole: Without day 14 samples, only post-peak T cell repertoires were studied. Mostly white British, mostly female donors; authors suggested clonal diversity may be underestimated. Close to half of all spike-specific TCRs reportedly target regions of the variants that are unmutated.

Profiled with immunoSEQ multiplex PCR; TCRdb holds only in-frame clones, not every one. Among some 140,000 clones, over 90% were seen once, and the ten largest hold roughly 0.87%. This clone is medium-sized. Its antigen is not known. Germline CDR1 SGHDT, CDR2 YYEEEE. CDR3 length: 11 residues. V shed 7 bases and J shed 9 bases, with 14 bases lying between them. The specimen comprised peripheral blood, sampled on day 0 of AZD1222 vaccination. This chain links TRBV5-6 with TRBJ2-7; D is possibly TRBD1 or TRBD2 (5 bases each). The receptor comes from an adult in good health. The CDR3 loop is CASRKAGRQYF. The CDR3 nucleotides are TGTGCCAGCCGCAAGGCAGGGAGGCAGTACTTC.